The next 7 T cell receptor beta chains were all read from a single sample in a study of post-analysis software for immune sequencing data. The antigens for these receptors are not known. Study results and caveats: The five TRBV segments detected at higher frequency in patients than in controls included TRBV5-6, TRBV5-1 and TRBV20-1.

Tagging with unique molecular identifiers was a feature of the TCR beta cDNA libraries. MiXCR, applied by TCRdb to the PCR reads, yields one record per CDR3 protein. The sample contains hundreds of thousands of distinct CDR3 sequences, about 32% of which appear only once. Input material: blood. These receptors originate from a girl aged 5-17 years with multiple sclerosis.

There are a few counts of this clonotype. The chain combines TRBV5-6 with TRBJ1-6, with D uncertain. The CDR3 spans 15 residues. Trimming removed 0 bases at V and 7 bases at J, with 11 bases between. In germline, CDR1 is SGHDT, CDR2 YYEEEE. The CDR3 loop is CASSLDVGENSPLHF. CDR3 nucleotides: TGTGCCAGCAGCTTGGATGTCGGAGAGAATTCACCCCTCCACTTT.

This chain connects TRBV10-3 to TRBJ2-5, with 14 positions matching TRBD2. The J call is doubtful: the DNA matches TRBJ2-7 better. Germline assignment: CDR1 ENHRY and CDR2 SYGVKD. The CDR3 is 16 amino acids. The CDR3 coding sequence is TGTGCCATCGTCCTAAGACTAGCGGGAGGGCCGAACGAGCAGTACTTC. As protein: CAIVLRLAGGPNEQYF.

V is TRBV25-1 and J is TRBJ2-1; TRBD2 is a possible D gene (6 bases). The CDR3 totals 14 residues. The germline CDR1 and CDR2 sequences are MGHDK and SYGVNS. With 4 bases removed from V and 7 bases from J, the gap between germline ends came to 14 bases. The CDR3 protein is CASSAETRGNEQFF. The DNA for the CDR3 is TGTGCCAGCAGTGCCGAGACCCGGGGGAATGAGCAGTTCTTC.

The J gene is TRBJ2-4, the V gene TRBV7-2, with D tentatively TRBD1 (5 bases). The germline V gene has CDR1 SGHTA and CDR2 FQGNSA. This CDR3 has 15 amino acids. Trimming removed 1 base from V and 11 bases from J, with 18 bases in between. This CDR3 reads CASSLGRTSLGLQYF. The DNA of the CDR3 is TGTGCCAGCAGCTTAGGCCGGACATCTTTAGGTCTTCAGTACTTC.

CDR3 amino acids: CASSLDTRRRGRETQYF. The DNA of the CDR3 is TGCGCCAGCAGCTTAGATACTCGACGTCGAGGAAGGGAGACCCAGTACTTC. The chain is built from TRBV5-1 and TRBJ2-7; D remains ambiguous. The J call may be wrong; the DNA end is better matched by TRBJ2-5. Germline CDR1 SGHRS, CDR2 YFSETQ. This CDR3 spans 17 amino acids.

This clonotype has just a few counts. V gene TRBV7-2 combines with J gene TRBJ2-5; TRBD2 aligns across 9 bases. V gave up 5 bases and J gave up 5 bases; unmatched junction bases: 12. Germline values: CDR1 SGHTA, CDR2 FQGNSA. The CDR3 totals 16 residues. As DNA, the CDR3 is TGTGCCAGCAGCCCCCCCTTGAGCGGGAGGAAGGAGACCCAGTACTTC. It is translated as CASSPPLSGRKETQYF.

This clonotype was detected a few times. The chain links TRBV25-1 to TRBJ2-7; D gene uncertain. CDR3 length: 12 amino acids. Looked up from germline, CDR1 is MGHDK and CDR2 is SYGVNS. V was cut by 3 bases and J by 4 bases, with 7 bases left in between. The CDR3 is CASSDSGYEQYF. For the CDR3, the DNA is TGTGCCAGCAGTGACTCTGGGTACGAGCAGTACTTC.